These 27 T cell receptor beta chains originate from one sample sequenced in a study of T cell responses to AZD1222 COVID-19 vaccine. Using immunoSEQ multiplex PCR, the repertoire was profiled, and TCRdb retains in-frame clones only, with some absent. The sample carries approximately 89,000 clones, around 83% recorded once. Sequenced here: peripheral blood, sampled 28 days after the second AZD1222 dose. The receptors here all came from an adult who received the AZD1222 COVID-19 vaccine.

CDR3 sequence reads: CASSQVIGFDSGYTF. Here the CDR3 DNA reads TGCGCCAGCAGCCAAGTTATCGGGTTTGATAGTGGCTACACCTTC. The chain joins TRBV4-1 to TRBJ1-2; D remains ambiguous. The germline V gene encodes CDR1 MGHRA and CDR2 YSYEKL. The length of the CDR3 is 15 residues. V was clipped by 1 base and J by 7 bases, with 16 bases between them.

CDR3 protein: CAMMTGDYQPQHF. The CDR3 DNA reads TGTGCCATGATGACAGGGGACTATCAGCCCCAGCATTTT. The chain recombines TRBV12-3 or TRBV12-4 with TRBJ1-5, with 8 bases that match TRBD1. V gave up 10 bases and J gave up 5 bases; unmatched junction bases: 7. This CDR3 comprises 13 residues.

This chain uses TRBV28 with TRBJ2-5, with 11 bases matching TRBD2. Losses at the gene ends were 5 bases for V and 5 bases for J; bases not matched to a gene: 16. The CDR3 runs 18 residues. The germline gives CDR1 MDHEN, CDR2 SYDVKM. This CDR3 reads CASSPTVGSGRARETQYF. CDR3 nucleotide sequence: TGTGCCAGCAGTCCCACTGTAGGTAGCGGGAGGGCCCGGGAGACCCAGTACTTC.

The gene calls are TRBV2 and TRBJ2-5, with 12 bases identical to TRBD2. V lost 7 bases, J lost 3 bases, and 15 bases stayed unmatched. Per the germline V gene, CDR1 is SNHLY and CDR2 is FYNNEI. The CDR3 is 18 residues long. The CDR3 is CASTQGLLAGGQKETQYF. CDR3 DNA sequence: TGTGCCAGCACCCAAGGCCTCCTAGCGGGGGGGCAAAAAGAGACCCAGTACTTC.

The CDR3 bases are TGTGCCAGTAGCAATTCAGACTGGAGGGATACGCAGTATTTT. It is translated as CASSNSDWRDTQYF. V and J are TRBV19 and TRBJ2-3; D might be TRBD2 (5 bases). Germline CDR1 and CDR2: LNHDA and SQIVND (reference sequence). This CDR3 region has 14 residues. Trimming shortened V by 6 bases and J by 6 bases, and 16 bases separated the two germline ends.

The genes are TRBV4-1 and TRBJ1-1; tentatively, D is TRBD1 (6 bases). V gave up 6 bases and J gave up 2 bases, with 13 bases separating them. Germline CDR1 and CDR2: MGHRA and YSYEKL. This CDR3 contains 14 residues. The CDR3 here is CASRGAQGNTEAFF. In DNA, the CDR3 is TGCGCCAGCAGGGGGGCCCAGGGTAACACTGAAGCTTTCTTT.

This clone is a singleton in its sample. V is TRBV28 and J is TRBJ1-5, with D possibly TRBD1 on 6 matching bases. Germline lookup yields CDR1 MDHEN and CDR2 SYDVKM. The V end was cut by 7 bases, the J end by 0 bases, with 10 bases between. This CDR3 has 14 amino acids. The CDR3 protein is CASKLGGSNQPQHF. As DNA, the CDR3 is TGTGCCAGCAAACTAGGGGGTAGCAATCAGCCCCAGCATTTT.

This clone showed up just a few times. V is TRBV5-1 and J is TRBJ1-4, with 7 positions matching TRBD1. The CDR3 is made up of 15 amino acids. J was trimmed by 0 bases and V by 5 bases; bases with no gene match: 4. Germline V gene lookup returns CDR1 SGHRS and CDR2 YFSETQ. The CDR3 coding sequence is TGCGCCAGCAGTGCGACAGGGTCAACTAATGAAAAACTGTTTTTT. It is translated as CASSATGSTNEKLFF.

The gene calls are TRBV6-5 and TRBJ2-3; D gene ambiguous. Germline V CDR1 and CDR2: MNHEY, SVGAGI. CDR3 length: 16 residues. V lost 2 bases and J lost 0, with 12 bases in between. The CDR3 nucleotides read TGTGCCAGCAGTTACGGACCCGGCCCCAGCACAGATACGCAGTATTTT. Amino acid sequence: CASSYGPGPSTDTQYF.

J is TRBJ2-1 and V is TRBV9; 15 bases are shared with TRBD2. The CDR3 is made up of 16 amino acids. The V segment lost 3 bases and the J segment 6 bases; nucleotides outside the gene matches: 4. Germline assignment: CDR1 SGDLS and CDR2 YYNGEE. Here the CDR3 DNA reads TGTGCCAGCAGCGCCGGACTAGCGGGAGGGGGCAATGAGCAGTTCTTC. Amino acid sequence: CASSAGLAGGGNEQFF.

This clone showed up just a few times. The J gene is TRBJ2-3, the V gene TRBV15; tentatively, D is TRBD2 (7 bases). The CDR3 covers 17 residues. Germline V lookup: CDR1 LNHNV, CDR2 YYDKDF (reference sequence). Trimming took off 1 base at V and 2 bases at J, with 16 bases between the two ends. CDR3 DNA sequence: TGTGCCACCAGCAGAGTAGAAGGGGGAGGGGACACAGATACGCAGTATTTT. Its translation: CATSRVEGGGDTDTQYF. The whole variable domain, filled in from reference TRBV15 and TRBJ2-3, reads DAMVIQNPRYQVTQFGKPVTLSCSQTLNHNVMYWYQQKSSQAPKLLFHYYDKDFNNEADTPDNFQSRRPNTSFCFLDIRSPGLGDTAMYLCATSRVEGGGDTDTQYFGPGTRLTVL.

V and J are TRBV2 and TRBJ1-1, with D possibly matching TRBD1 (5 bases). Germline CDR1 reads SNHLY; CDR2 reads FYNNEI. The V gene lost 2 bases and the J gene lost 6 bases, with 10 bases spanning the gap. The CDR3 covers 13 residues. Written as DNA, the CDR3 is TGTGCCAGCAGTGAACTAGAAGGGGCTGAAGCTTTCTTT. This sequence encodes CASSELEGAEAFF.

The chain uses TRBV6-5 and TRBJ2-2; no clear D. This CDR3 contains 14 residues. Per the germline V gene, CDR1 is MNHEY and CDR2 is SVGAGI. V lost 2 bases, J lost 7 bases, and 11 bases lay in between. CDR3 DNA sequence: TGTGCCAGCAGTTACCTAGAGGCCAGCGGGGAGCTGTTTTTT. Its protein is CASSYLEASGELFF.

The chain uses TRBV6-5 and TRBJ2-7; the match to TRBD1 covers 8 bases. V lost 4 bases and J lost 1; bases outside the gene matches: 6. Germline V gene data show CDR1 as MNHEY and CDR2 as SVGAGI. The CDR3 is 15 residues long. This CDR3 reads CASSSNTGGSYEQYF. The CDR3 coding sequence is TGTGCCAGCAGTTCGAATACAGGGGGTTCCTACGAGCAGTACTTC.

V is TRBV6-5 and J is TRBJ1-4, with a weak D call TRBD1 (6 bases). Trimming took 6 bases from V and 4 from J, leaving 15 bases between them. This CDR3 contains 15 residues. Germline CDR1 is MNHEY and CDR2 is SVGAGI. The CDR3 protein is CASRGDNSRNEKLFF. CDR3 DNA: TGTGCCAGCAGAGGGGACAACTCTCGTAATGAAAAACTGTTTTTT.

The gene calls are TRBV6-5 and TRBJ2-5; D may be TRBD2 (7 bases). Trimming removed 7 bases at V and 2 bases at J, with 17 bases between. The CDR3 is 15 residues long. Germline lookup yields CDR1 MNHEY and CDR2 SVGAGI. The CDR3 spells CASKWGGAGQETQYF. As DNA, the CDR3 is TGTGCCAGCAAGTGGGGGGGGGCAGGACAAGAGACCCAGTACTTC.

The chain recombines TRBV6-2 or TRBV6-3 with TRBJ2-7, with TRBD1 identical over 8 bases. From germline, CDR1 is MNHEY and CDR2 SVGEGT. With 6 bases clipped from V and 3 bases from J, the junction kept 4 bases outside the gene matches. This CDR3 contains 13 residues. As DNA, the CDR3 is TGTGCCAGCAGCCCGACAGGGGTCTACGAGCAGTACTTC. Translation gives CASSPTGVYEQYF.

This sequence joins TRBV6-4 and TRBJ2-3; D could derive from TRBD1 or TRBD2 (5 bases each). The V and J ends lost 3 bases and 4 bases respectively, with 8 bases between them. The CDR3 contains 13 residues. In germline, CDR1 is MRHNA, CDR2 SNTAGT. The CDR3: CASSEGVADTQYF. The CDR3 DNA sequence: TGTGCCAGCAGTGAGGGGGTCGCAGATACGCAGTATTTT.

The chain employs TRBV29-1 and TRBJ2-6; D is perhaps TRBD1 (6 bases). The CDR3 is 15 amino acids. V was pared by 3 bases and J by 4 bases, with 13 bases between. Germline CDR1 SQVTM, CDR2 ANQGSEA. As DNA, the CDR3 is TGCAGCGTTGATAAGGCAGGGGCCGGGGCCAACGTCCTGACTTTC. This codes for CSVDKAGAGANVLTF.

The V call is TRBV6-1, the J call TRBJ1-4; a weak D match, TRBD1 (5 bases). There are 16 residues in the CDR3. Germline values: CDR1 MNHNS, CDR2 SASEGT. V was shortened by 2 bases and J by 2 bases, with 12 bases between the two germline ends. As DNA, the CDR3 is TGTGCCAGCAGTGAACCGAGGGGAGGGACTAATGAAAAACTGTTTTTT. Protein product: CASSEPRGGTNEKLFF.

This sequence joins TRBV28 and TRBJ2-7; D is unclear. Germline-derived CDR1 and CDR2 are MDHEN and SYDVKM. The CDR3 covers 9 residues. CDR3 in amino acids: CDDRKEQYF. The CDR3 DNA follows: TGTGACGACCGTAAGGAGCAGTACTTC.

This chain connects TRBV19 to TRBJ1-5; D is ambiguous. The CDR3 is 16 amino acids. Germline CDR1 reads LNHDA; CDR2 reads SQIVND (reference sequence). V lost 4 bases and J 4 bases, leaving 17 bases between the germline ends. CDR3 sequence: CASSTRTAIANQPQHF. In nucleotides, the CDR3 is TGTGCCAGTAGTACCCGGACGGCCATAGCAAATCAGCCCCAGCATTTT.

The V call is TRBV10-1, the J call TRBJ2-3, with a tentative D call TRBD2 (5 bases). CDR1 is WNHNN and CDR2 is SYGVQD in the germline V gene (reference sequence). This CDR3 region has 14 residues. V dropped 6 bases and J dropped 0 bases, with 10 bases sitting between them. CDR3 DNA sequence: TGCGCCAGCAGCGGCGGCGGGAGCACAGATACGCAGTATTTT. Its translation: CASSGGGSTDTQYF.

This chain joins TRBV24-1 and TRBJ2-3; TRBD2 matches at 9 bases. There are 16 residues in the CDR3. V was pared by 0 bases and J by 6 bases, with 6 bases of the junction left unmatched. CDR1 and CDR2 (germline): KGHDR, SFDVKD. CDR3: CATSDLLAGGSDTQYF. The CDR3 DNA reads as TGTGCCACCAGTGATTTGCTGGCGGGAGGGTCGGATACGCAGTATTTT.

CDR3 DNA sequence: TGCAGCTCCCAGACAGGGACCTACAATGAGCAGTTCTTC. Its protein product is CSSQTGTYNEQFF. The chain couples TRBV29-1 to TRBJ2-1, with 7 bases lining up with TRBD1. Germline V CDR1 and CDR2: SQVTM, ANQGSEA. The CDR3 loop spans 13 amino acids. The J segment lost 2 bases and the V segment lost 8 bases, leaving 6 bases of the junction unmatched.

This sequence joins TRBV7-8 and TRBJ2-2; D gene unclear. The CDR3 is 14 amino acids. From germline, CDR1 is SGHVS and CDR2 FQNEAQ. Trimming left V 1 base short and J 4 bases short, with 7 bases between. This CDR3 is CASSLGEGTGELFF. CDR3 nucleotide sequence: TGTGCCAGCAGCTTAGGGGAAGGCACCGGGGAGCTGTTTTTT.

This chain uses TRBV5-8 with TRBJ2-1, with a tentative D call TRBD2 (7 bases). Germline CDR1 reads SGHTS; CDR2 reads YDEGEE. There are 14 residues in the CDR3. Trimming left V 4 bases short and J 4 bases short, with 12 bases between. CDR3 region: CASSTEGGYNEQFF. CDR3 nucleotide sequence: TGTGCCAGCAGCACGGAGGGGGGGTACAATGAGCAGTTCTTC.